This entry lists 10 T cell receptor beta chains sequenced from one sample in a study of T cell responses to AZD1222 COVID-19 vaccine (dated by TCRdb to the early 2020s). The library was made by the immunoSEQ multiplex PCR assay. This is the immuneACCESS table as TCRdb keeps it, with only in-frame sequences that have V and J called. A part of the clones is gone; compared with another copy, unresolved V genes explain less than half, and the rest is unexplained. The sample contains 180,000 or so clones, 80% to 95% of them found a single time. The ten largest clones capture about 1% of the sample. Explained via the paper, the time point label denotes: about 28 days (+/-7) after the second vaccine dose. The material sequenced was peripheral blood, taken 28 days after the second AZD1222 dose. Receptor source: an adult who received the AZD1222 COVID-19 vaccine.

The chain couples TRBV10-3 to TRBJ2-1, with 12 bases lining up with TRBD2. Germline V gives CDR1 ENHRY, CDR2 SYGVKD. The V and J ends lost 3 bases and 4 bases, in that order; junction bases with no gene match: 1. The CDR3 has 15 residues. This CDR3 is CAISDTSGGYNEQFF. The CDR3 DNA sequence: TGTGCCATCAGTGATACTAGCGGGGGGTACAATGAGCAGTTCTTC.

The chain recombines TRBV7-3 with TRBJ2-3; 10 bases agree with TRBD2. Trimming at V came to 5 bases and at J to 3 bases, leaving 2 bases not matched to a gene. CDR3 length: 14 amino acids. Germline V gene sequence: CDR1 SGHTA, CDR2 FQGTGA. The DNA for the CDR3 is TGTGCCAGCAGCCGGGGACTAGCGACAGATACGCAGTATTTT. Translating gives CASSRGLATDTQYF.

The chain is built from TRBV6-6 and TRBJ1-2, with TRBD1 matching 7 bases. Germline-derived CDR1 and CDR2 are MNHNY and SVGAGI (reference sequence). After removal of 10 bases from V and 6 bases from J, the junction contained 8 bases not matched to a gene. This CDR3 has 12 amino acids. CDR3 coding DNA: TGTGCCACCCCGACAGGGCTAAATGGCTACACCTTC. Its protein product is CATPTGLNGYTF.

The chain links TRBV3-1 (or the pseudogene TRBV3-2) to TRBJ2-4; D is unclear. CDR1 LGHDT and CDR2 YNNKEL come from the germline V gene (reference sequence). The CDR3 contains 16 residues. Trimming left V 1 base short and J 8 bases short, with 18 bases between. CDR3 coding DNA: TGTGCCAGCAGCCAAGCCCCGCGCGGTCCCGCGGACATTCAGTACTTC. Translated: CASSQAPRGPADIQYF.

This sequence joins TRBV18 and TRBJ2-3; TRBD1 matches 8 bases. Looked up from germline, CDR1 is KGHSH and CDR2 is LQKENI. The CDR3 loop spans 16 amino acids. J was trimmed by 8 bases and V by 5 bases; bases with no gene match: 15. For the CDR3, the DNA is TGTGCCAGCTCAGCGAATCCCGGGACAGGCGACGGTACGCAGTATTTT. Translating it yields CASSANPGTGDGTQYF.

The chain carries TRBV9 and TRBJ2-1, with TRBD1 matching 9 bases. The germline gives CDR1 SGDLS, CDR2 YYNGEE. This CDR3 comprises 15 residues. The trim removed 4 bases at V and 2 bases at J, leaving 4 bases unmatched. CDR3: CASSIQGAPYNEQFF. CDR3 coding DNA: TGTGCCAGCAGCATACAGGGGGCTCCCTACAATGAGCAGTTCTTC.

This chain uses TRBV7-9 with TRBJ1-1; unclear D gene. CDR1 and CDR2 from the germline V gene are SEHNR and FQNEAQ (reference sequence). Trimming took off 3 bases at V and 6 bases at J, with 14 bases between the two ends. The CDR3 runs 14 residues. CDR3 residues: CASSFSTPLAEAFF. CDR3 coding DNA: TGTGCCAGCAGCTTTTCAACCCCTTTGGCTGAAGCTTTCTTT.

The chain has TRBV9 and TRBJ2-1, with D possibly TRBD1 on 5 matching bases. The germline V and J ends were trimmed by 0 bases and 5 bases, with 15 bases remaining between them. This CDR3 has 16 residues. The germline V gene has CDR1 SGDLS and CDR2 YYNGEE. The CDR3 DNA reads TGTGCCAGCAGCGTAGCCCTGGCGGACAAGCACAATGAGCAGTTCTTC. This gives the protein CASSVALADKHNEQFF.

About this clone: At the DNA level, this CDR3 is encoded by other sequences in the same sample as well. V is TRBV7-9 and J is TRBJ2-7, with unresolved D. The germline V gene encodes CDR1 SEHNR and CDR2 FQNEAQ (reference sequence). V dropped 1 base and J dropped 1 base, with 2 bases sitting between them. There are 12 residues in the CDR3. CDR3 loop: CASSLVSYEQYF. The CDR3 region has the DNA TGTGCCAGCAGCTTAGTATCCTACGAGCAGTACTTC.

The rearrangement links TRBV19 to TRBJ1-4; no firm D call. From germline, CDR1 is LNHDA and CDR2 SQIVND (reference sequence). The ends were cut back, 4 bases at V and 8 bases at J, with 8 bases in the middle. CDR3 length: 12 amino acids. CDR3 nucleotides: TGTGCCAGTAGTAGGGAGGGCGAAAAACTGTTTTTT. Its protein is CASSREGEKLFF.